These 10 T cell receptor beta chains came from one sample sequenced in a study of shared T cell receptors in the human thymus. Assay used: immunoSEQ multiplex PCR; TCRdb lists only in-frame clones, some missing. Found here are almost 550,000 clones, around 78% of them singletons; the top ten hold 0.01% to 0.015%. The same data also contributed to another study, on human thymus T cells.

Material: thymocytes. The receptors here all came from a boy less than two years old with a congenital heart defect.

V and J are TRBV21-1 and TRBJ2-7; TRBD2 is the table's D call, not checked against the DNA. TRBV21-1 is annotated as a pseudogene. The CDR3 length is 14 residues. The CDR3 DNA is TGTGCCAGCAGCCCTCAGAGGCCGGGTTACGAGCAGTACTTC. Its translation is CASSPQRPGYEQYF.

CDR3 sequence (DNA): TGTGCTAGTGGTTTGGCCCGGGACAAGTATGGCTACACCTTC. This gives the protein CASGLARDKYGYTF. The rearrangement links TRBV12-5 to TRBJ1-2, with D maybe TRBD1 (6 bases). The germline CDR1 and CDR2 sequences are LGHNT and FRNRAP. CDR3 length: 14 amino acids. V shed 1 base and J shed 5 bases, with 11 bases lying between them.

The V and J genes are TRBV5-1 and TRBJ2-3, with D possibly being TRBD2 (5 bases). Germline-derived CDR1 and CDR2 are SGHRS and YFSETQ. Trimming cost V 4 bases and J 0 bases, with 18 bases left between them. The CDR3 spans 17 residues. CDR3 amino acids: CASSRPGERSSTDTQYF. Written as DNA, the CDR3 is TGCGCCAGCAGCCGCCCCGGCGAGCGGAGTAGCACAGATACGCAGTATTTT.

The genes are TRBV5-6 and TRBJ1-1; D is unresolved. Germline V gives CDR1 SGHDT, CDR2 YYEEEE. V lost 4 bases and J lost 7, with 14 bases in between. This CDR3 comprises 13 residues. CDR3: CASSLGRVGEAFF. The CDR3 DNA sequence: TGTGCCAGCAGCCTTGGGAGGGTCGGTGAAGCTTTCTTT.

In this sample, this clone turned up a few times. The genes are TRBV4-2 and TRBJ1-1; possibly TRBD1 for D (5 bases). The CDR3 spans 15 residues. Trimming took 2 bases from V and 3 from J, leaving 13 bases between them. Per germline, CDR1 LGHNA and CDR2 YNFKEQ. The CDR3: CASSQREARDTEAFF. The CDR3 DNA reads TGTGCCAGCAGCCAAAGGGAAGCCAGGGACACTGAAGCTTTCTTT.

The chain couples TRBV7-2 to TRBJ2-2; D is possibly TRBD2 (5 bases). The V end lost 5 bases, the J end lost 2 bases, and 15 bases lay between the germline ends. Germline V gene data show CDR1 as SGHTA and CDR2 as FQGNSA. CDR3 length: 16 amino acids. The CDR3 protein is CASSQWTHQNTGELFF. In nucleotides, the CDR3 is TGTGCCAGCAGCCAGTGGACTCACCAAAACACCGGGGAGCTGTTTTTT.

V and J are TRBV4-1 and TRBJ1-2; no reliable D call. This CDR3 has 14 residues. Germline lookup yields CDR1 MGHRA and CDR2 YSYEKL. The V and J ends lost 1 base and 0 bases respectively, with 6 bases between them. This chain's CDR3 is CASSQAWPNYGYTF. CDR3 DNA sequence: TGCGCCAGCAGCCAAGCCTGGCCTAACTATGGCTACACCTTC.

This clone was seen a handful of times. V is TRBV6-6 and J is TRBJ1-2; 8 bases line up with TRBD1. Germline V gives CDR1 MNHNY, CDR2 SVGAGI (reference sequence). V was pared by 2 bases and J by 3 bases, with 8 bases of the junction left unmatched. The CDR3 has 16 residues. CDR3 nucleotide sequence: TGTGCCAGCAGTTACCCCCCGGGACAGGTAGACTATGGCTACACCTTC. Its translation: CASSYPPGQVDYGYTF.

The rearrangement links TRBV6-6 to TRBJ1-1, with D tentatively TRBD1 (5 bases). The length of the CDR3 is 14 residues. V was pared by 7 bases and J by 1 base, with 13 bases between. Germline-derived CDR1 and CDR2 are MNHNY and SVGAGI (reference sequence). CDR3 sequence (DNA): TGTGCCAGCACCTCTAGGGGTAAGAACACTGAAGCTTTCTTT. It yields the protein CASTSRGKNTEAFF.

The gene calls are TRBV5-1 and TRBJ2-5, with 7 bases lining up with TRBD1. The tail of the sequence fits TRBJ2-7 better, so the J call may be wrong. Germline loops: CDR1 SGHRS, CDR2 YFSETQ. The CDR3 is 13 amino acids. The CDR3 spells CASGQDNSYEQYF. Written as DNA, the CDR3 is TGCGCCAGCGGACAGGACAACTCCTACGAGCAGTACTTC.